Listed below are T cell receptor beta chains from one sample, sequenced in a study of blood T cell repertoires in COVID-19. Clones were read by immunoSEQ multiplex PCR, and TCRdb kept only the in-frame ones, dropping some. The sample contains 75,000 to 95,000 clones, around 90% of which appear only once. Sequences were obtained from peripheral blood. The source is a human donor in a cohort sampled during active COVID-19. CDR3s include the opening cysteine and the closing phenylalanine or tryptophan. Each record gives: V gene, J gene, D gene, clone size, CDR3 protein, CDR3 DNA. A D gene is named only where the DNA matches it firmly. Clone size is shown for a subset of rows, as once, few, many or a class of expanded clone.

TRBV29-1,TRBJ2-7,TRBD2,few,CSVGTSGRADEQYF,TGCAGCGTTGGTACGAGCGGGAGGGCGGACGAGCAGTACTTC
TRBV5-4,TRBJ2-5,TRBD2,NA,CASSTGTRQETQYF,TGTGCCAGCAGCACCGGGACTAGACAAGAGACCCAGTACTTC
TRBV12-3/TRBV12-4,TRBJ1-2,NA,few,CASGASGYGYTF,TGTGCCAGCGGGGCCAGTGGATATGGCTACACCTTC
TRBV7-2,TRBJ2-5,TRBD2,NA,CASSYSRGGQETQYF,TGTGCCAGCAGCTACTCTCGGGGGGGCCAAGAGACCCAGTACTTC
TRBV7-8,TRBJ2-7,NA,NA,CASSLASEYEQYF,TGTGCCAGCAGCTTAGCTAGCGAGTACGAGCAGTACTTC
TRBV5-1,TRBJ1-2,TRBD1,NA,CASSPGTASSGDYGYTF,TGCGCCAGCAGCCCCGGGACAGCCTCCTCTGGGGACTATGGCTACACCTTC
TRBV7-2,TRBJ2-7,NA,NA,CASSPGGPFTNEQYF,TGTGCCAGCAGCCCGGGGGGCCCCTTTACGAACGAGCAGTACTTC
TRBV3-1/TRBV3-2,TRBJ2-2,NA,NA,CASSRPGITNTGELFF,TGTGCCAGCAGCCGACCAGGGATTACGAACACCGGGGAGCTGTTTTTT
TRBV7-2,TRBJ1-6,TRBD1,NA,CASSPGQGLSSPLHF,TGTGCCAGCAGCCCCGGACAGGGCCTCAGTTCACCCCTCCACTTT
TRBV5-6,TRBJ2-1,TRBD2,NA,CASSLVSGGAYEQFF,TGTGCCAGCAGCTTGGTTAGCGGGGGGGCCTATGAGCAGTTCTTC
TRBV2,TRBJ1-6,NA,NA,CASTEGVGYNSPLHF,TGTGCCAGCACCGAGGGGGTAGGGTATAATTCACCCCTCCACTTT
TRBV28,TRBJ2-3,NA,NA,CASRGLTTDTQYF,TGTGCCAGCAGAGGACTTACCACAGATACGCAGTATTTT
TRBV2,TRBJ2-1,NA,NA,CASRLYYNEQFF,TGTGCCAGCCGACTGTACTACAATGAGCAGTTCTTC
TRBV14,TRBJ2-7,TRBD1,NA,CASSWTGPYEQYF,TGTGCCAGCAGCTGGACAGGGCCCTACGAGCAGTACTTC
TRBV4-1,TRBJ2-1,TRBD2,NA,CASSQERAPGLAGPQTYNEQFF,TGCGCCAGCAGCCAAGAAAGGGCGCCGGGACTAGCGGGGCCTCAAACCTACAATGAGCAGTTCTTC
TRBV7-3,TRBJ1-2,NA,NA,CASSSDTHGYTF,TGTGCCAGCAGCTCGGACACTCATGGCTACACCTTC
TRBV18,TRBJ2-2,TRBD2,NA,CASSPSSGPTGELFF,TGTGCCAGCTCACCATCTAGCGGACCCACCGGGGAGCTGTTTTTT
TRBV7-9,TRBJ1-2,NA,NA,CASSLVADNYGYTF,TGTGCCAGCAGCTTAGTGGCGGATAACTATGGCTACACCTTC
TRBV21-1,TRBJ2-5,NA,once,CASSRRDRKETQYF,TGTGCCAGCAGCAGGCGGGACAGAAAAGAGACCCAGTACTTC
TRBV27,TRBJ1-5,TRBD1,NA,CASSAGTGPYSNQPQHF,TGTGCCAGCAGCGCCGGGACAGGGCCTTATAGCAATCAGCCCCAGCATTTT
TRBV15,TRBJ1-2,NA,NA,CATSIDRNYGYTF,TGTGCCACCAGCATTGACAGGAACTATGGCTACACCTTC
TRBV5-1,TRBJ2-1,NA,NA,CASSLAQGPLVDEQFF,TGCGCCAGCAGCTTGGCTCAGGGCCCACTGGTAGATGAGCAGTTCTTC
TRBV18,TRBJ2-5,TRBD1,NA,CASSPLRQGQETQYF,TGTGCCAGCTCACCACTTCGACAGGGCCAAGAGACCCAGTACTTC
TRBV5-1,TRBJ2-3,NA,NA,CASSLAGSFSSTDTQYF,TGCGCCAGCAGCTTGGCGGGGAGCTTCTCTAGCACAGATACGCAGTATTTT
TRBV12-1,TRBJ1-5,NA,NA,CASSFSYRVNQPQHF,TGTGCCAGCAGCTTTTCTTACAGGGTCAATCAGCCCCAGCATTTT
TRBV28,TRBJ1-5,NA,once,CASSSPGGVNQPQHF,TGTGCCAGCAGTTCCCCGGGGGGGGTCAATCAGCCCCAGCATTTT
TRBV21-1,TRBJ2-7,NA,few,CASSRVPYRTGELYEQYF,TGTGCCAGCAGCCGCGTTCCATATCGGACAGGTGAACTCTACGAGCAGTACTTC
TRBV28,TRBJ1-2,TRBD1,NA,CASSLSGTVYGYTF,TGTGCCAGCAGTTTGTCCGGGACAGTTTATGGCTACACCTTC
TRBV28,TRBJ2-5,NA,NA,CASSLTGKGWETQYF,TGTGCCAGCAGCCTGACGGGGAAGGGCTGGGAGACCCAGTACTTC
TRBV24-1,TRBJ1-5,TRBD1,once,CATSDRQGGNQPQHF,TGTGCCACCAGTGATCGACAGGGCGGCAATCAGCCCCAGCATTTT
TRBV5-1,TRBJ1-4,TRBD1,NA,CASSHGQGREKLFF,TGCGCCAGCAGCCACGGACAGGGTAGGGAAAAACTGTTTTTT
TRBV19,TRBJ1-5,NA,NA,CASRRTAPRNQPQHF,TGTGCCAGTAGGAGGACAGCCCCTCGCAATCAGCCCCAGCATTTT
TRBV24-1,TRBJ2-1,TRBD2,NA,CATRTSSNEQFF,TGTGCCACCCGGACTAGCTCCAATGAGCAGTTCTTC
TRBV4-1,TRBJ1-3,NA,few,CASSQTPRGVGGNTIYF,TGCGCCAGCAGCCAGACTCCACGGGGGGTTGGCGGAAACACCATATATTTT
TRBV28,TRBJ1-1,TRBD1,NA,CASSPDRASYAFF,TGTGCCAGCAGCCCGGACAGGGCGAGTTACGCTTTCTTT
TRBV7-9,TRBJ2-3,NA,NA,CASSLSGSSTDTQYF,TGTGCCAGCAGTTTAAGCGGATCGAGCACAGATACGCAGTATTTT
TRBV7-8,TRBJ2-1,TRBD1,NA,CASSLRTGYNEQFF,TGTGCCAGCAGCTTGCGGACAGGGTACAATGAGCAGTTCTTC
TRBV6-2/TRBV6-3,TRBJ1-2,TRBD1,many,CASSSLPGQGGYGYTF,TGTGCCAGCAGTTCGCTCCCGGGACAGGGGGGCTATGGCTACACCTTC
TRBV12-2,TRBJ2-2,NA,NA,CASRLLGLAWAGELFF,TGTGCAAGTCGCTTACTGGGACTAGCATGGGCCGGGGAGCTGTTTTTT
TRBV6-6,TRBJ1-1,TRBD1,once,CASSTYRGEGFEAFF,TGTGCCAGCAGTACCTACAGGGGCGAGGGGTTTGAAGCTTTCTTT
TRBV7-2,TRBJ2-1,NA,NA,CASSILVEQFF,TGTGCCAGCAGTATACTAGTTGAGCAGTTCTTC
TRBV11-3,TRBJ1-1,NA,once,CASSFGGEAFF,TGTGCCAGCAGCTTCGGAGGGGAGGCTTTCTTT
TRBV20-1,TRBJ1-1,NA,NA,CSASRGGTEAFF,TGCAGTGCTAGTAGAGGGGGCACTGAAGCTTTCTTT
TRBV19,TRBJ2-4,NA,NA,CASISPGLGGDIQYF,TGTGCCAGTATTTCGCCGGGACTGGGGGGTGACATTCAGTACTTC
TRBV9,TRBJ2-2,TRBD1,NA,CASSSRTGGYTGELFF,TGTGCCAGCAGCTCACGGACAGGGGGCTACACCGGGGAGCTGTTTTTT
TRBV6-2/TRBV6-3,TRBJ1-4,TRBD1,NA,CASSPAPGGNEKLFF,TGTGCCAGCAGCCCAGCGCCAGGGGGAAATGAAAAACTGTTTTTT